A single sample is the source of the 24 T cell receptor beta chains below, sequenced in a study of cytomegalovirus exposure and HLA in healthy donors. The study ran its PCR with 60 Vbeta and 13 Jbeta primers. Sequencing was performed with immunoSEQ multiplex PCR; in TCRdb, only in-frame clones are kept and a portion is missing. The sample contains 150,000 to 160,000 clones, 65% to 80% of which appear only once. Sequenced: PBMCs. These TCRs come from a man aged 18 to 30 in good health and CMV-seronegative.

This sequence joins TRBV7-9 and TRBJ2-6, with D possibly matching TRBD1 (6 bases). Germline V gene lookup returns CDR1 SEHNR and CDR2 FQNEAQ (reference sequence). CDR3 length: 15 amino acids. Deletions cut 8 bases from V and 4 bases from J, with 15 bases between. CDR3 DNA: TGTGCCAGCCTCCATGCTACAGGGGGGGCCAACGTCCTGACTTTC. It codes for CASLHATGGANVLTF.

The chain links TRBV5-6 to TRBJ1-1, with TRBD1 identical over 7 bases. This CDR3 is 14 amino acids long. Germline lookup yields CDR1 SGHDT and CDR2 YYEEEE. The V segment lost 5 bases and the J segment 0 bases; nucleotides outside the gene matches: 4. The CDR3 loop is CASRGDSLNTEAFF. CDR3 in DNA: TGTGCCAGCAGAGGGGACAGTTTGAACACTGAAGCTTTCTTT.

This clone was counted only a few times. This sequence joins TRBV30 and TRBJ2-6; D may be TRBD1 (5 bases). V shed 0 bases and J shed 2 bases, with 14 bases lying between them. There are 17 residues in the CDR3. Germline V gene lookup returns CDR1 GTSNPN and CDR2 SVGIG (reference sequence). The CDR3 DNA follows: TGTGCCTGGAGTGTTTGGCAGGGAACCCCTGGGGCCAACGTCCTGACTTTC. Encoded protein: CAWSVWQGTPGANVLTF.

The J gene is TRBJ2-5, the V gene TRBV9, with D tentatively TRBD1 (5 bases). The germline V and J ends were trimmed by 7 bases and 1 base, with 14 bases remaining between them. The germline V gene encodes CDR1 SGDLS and CDR2 YYNGEE. The CDR3 runs to 14 residues. As DNA, the CDR3 is TGTGCCAGCGGCTCCCCGACAGCCCAAGAGACCCAGTACTTC. Amino acids: CASGSPTAQETQYF.

The CDR3 region is CASSPPAAYNEQFF. The CDR3 coding sequence is TGTGCCAGCTCACCACCGGCAGCCTACAATGAGCAGTTCTTC. The rearrangement uses TRBV18 and TRBJ2-1; D is unresolved. Trimming left V 0 bases short and J 2 bases short, with 5 bases between. This CDR3 has 14 residues. CDR1 is KGHSH, CDR2 LQKENI, per germline.

The chain joins TRBV27 to TRBJ2-7; possible D gene TRBD2, 5 bases. Between the trimmed V and J ends, which lost 5 bases and 0 bases, there was a span of 23 bases. CDR1 MNHEY and CDR2 SMNVEV come from the germline V gene (reference sequence). This CDR3 is built from 18 residues. CDR3 residues: CASSNSVKFGGRSYEQYF. In DNA, the CDR3 is TGTGCCAGCAGTAACAGTGTGAAATTTGGAGGTCGCTCCTACGAGCAGTACTTC.

This rearrangement joins TRBV5-4 to TRBJ1-2; 7 bases match TRBD1. This CDR3 has 15 amino acids. V trimming: 0 bases; J trimming: 4 bases; junction bases outside the gene matches: 6. Germline loops: CDR1 SGHNT, CDR2 YYREEE (reference sequence). CDR3 in amino acids: CASSLGKGGSYGYTF. The DNA of the CDR3 is TGTGCCAGCAGCTTGGGCAAAGGGGGCTCCTATGGCTACACCTTC.

The chain carries TRBV18 and TRBJ1-6; 8 bases match TRBD1. The CDR3 has 15 residues. V shed 3 bases, J shed 6 bases, and the junction held 4 bases outside the gene matches. Germline V gene data show CDR1 as KGHSH and CDR2 as LQKENI. The chain's CDR3 is CASSPQGAGNSPLHF. CDR3 coding DNA: TGTGCCAGCTCACCGCAGGGGGCGGGTAATTCACCCCTCCACTTT. The variable domain in full, with the rest retrieved from reference TRBV18 and TRBJ1-6, is NAGVMQNPRHLVRRRGQEARLRCSPMKGHSHVYWYRQLPEEGLKFMVYLQKENIIDESGMPKERFSAEFPKEGPSILRIQQVVRGDSAAYFCASSPQGAGNSPLHFGNGTRLTVT.

Comment on this clone: The junction does not match germline at one end; this may be a read error. This chain connects TRBV5-1 to TRBJ2-6, with 7 bases that match TRBD1. The CDR3 spans 16 residues. Germline V lookup: CDR1 SGHRS, CDR2 YFSETQ. The DNA for the CDR3 is TGCGCCAGCTCCGGGACAGCCCTCTCTGGGGCCAACGGCCTGACTTTC. Protein product: CASSGTALSGANGLTF.

This chain connects TRBV19 to TRBJ1-6, with no clear D. The CDR3 loop spans 16 amino acids. V gave up 5 bases and J gave up 8 bases, with 19 bases separating them. Germline V gene lookup returns CDR1 LNHDA and CDR2 SQIVND (reference sequence). CDR3 bases: TGTGCCAGTAGTCCCTCATTTCTGGGCTTTGATTCACCCCTCCACTTT. Translating it yields CASSPSFLGFDSPLHF.

The CDR3 DNA reads as TGTGCCAGCAGCTTGGGAGGTTGGACCCAGTACTTC. It is translated as CASSLGGWTQYF. The V call is TRBV5-6, the J call TRBJ2-5; no reliable D call. Germline V gene sequence: CDR1 SGHDT, CDR2 YYEEEE. The CDR3 has 12 residues. V was shortened by 0 bases and J by 7 bases, with 7 bases between the two germline ends.

The chain links TRBV6-6 to TRBJ2-7; 7 nucleotides line up with TRBD2. Per the germline V gene, CDR1 is MNHNY and CDR2 is SVGAGI (reference sequence). This CDR3 spans 13 amino acids. In DNA, the CDR3 is TGTGCAAGTGGGAGGGGCAGGGCCTACGAGCAGTACGTC. Its protein product is CASGRGRAYEQYV.

The J gene is TRBJ2-4, the V gene TRBV7-3; 9 bases agree with TRBD2. CDR3 length: 16 amino acids. With V trimmed by 2 bases and J by 6 bases, 8 bases remained unmatched. From germline, CDR1 is SGHTA and CDR2 FQGTGA. CDR3 amino acids: CASSLVAGGPGNIQYF. The CDR3 nucleotides are TGTGCCAGCAGCTTAGTTGCGGGGGGGCCGGGAAACATTCAGTACTTC.

This clone was seen a few times. The chain recombines TRBV30 with TRBJ2-7; D may be TRBD2 (5 bases). The CDR3 loop spans 13 amino acids. Germline V gene lookup returns CDR1 GTSNPN and CDR2 SVGIG (reference sequence). CDR3 DNA: TGTGCGATCCAGGACTTTAACTCCTACGAGCAGTACTTC. As protein: CAIQDFNSYEQYF.

The chain recombines TRBV4-1 with TRBJ1-4; unclear D gene. The CDR3 extends over 14 amino acids. V dropped 4 bases and J dropped 4 bases, with 10 bases sitting between them. Per germline, CDR1 MGHRA and CDR2 YSYEKL. The CDR3 DNA sequence: TGCGCCAGCAGCCTTCAGGCCCATAATGAAAAACTGTTTTTT. It yields the protein CASSLQAHNEKLFF.

This sequence joins TRBV27 and TRBJ2-7; 9 nucleotides match TRBD2. This CDR3 spans 16 amino acids. CDR1 is MNHEY, CDR2 SMNVEV, per germline (reference sequence). J was trimmed by 3 bases and V by 5 bases; bases with no gene match: 11. The CDR3 coding sequence is TGTGCCAGCAGTACTAGCGGGCCCCCGAAAAACTACGAGCAGTACGTC. This codes for CASSTSGPPKNYEQYV.

In this sample, this clone turned up once. The chain uses TRBV29-1 and TRBJ2-5; possibly TRBD1 for D (6 bases). The end of the DNA aligns better with TRBJ2-7, so the J call may be wrong. The CDR3 totals 13 residues. CDR1 is SQVTM and CDR2 is ANQGSEA in the germline V gene. The CDR3 loop is CSVNRENSYEQYF. CDR3 nucleotides: TGCAGCGTTAACAGGGAGAATTCCTACGAGCAGTACTTC.

This chain connects TRBV5-4 to TRBJ1-2; 8 bases agree with TRBD1. CDR1 is SGHNT, CDR2 YYREEE, per germline (reference sequence). Trimming cost V 0 bases and J 8 bases; bases outside gene matches: 12. The CDR3 contains 16 residues. CDR3 in amino acids: CASSLAPFLRGRGYTF. The CDR3 DNA sequence: TGTGCCAGCAGCTTGGCCCCATTCCTCAGGGGGCGCGGCTACACCTTC.

This chain uses TRBV5-1 with TRBJ2-1; TRBD2 matches at 13 bases. J was trimmed by 4 bases and V by 4 bases; bases with no gene match: 5. Germline assignment: CDR1 SGHRS and CDR2 YFSETQ. The CDR3 has 16 residues. CDR3 sequence: CASSQGTSGAYNEQFF. In DNA, the CDR3 is TGCGCCAGCAGCCAAGGGACTAGCGGGGCGTACAATGAGCAGTTCTTC.

CDR3 sequence (DNA): TGTGCCAGCAGCTTGACAGGGGAGATCGCAGATACGCAGTATTTT. Its protein is CASSLTGEIADTQYF. The chain links TRBV5-5 to TRBJ2-3; 7 bases map to TRBD1. With V trimmed by 1 base and J by 4 bases, 6 bases remained unmatched. This CDR3 region has 15 residues. Germline-derived CDR1 and CDR2 are SGHKS and YYEKEE (reference sequence).

The chain combines TRBV4-1 with TRBJ1-5; 7 bases are a match to TRBD1. The CDR3 length is 17 residues. Trimming removed 2 bases from V and 2 bases from J; junction bases left unmatched: 9. Germline V gives CDR1 MGHRA, CDR2 YSYEKL. CDR3: CASSQLVITGGNQPQHF. CDR3 sequence (DNA): TGCGCCAGCAGCCAATTAGTTATCACAGGGGGCAATCAGCCCCAGCATTTT.

The V call is TRBV9, the J call TRBJ2-2, with D possibly being TRBD2 (6 bases). The CDR3 is 18 amino acids. V was shortened by 4 bases and J by 0 bases, with 19 bases between the two germline ends. Germline V CDR1 and CDR2: SGDLS, YYNGEE. CDR3 residues: CASSFTPIGTSNTGELFF. The CDR3 nucleotides read TGTGCCAGCAGCTTTACCCCGATTGGGACTTCGAACACCGGGGAGCTGTTTTTT.

This rearrangement joins TRBV6-5 to TRBJ1-6; D unresolved. CDR3 length: 14 amino acids. The V gene's germline CDR1 is MNHEY and CDR2 SVGAGI. Trimming removed 6 bases from V and 10 bases from J, with 16 bases in between. CDR3 in DNA: TGTGCCAGCAGCCCGATGAGAGGGAGGTCACCCCTCCACTTT. Its translation: CASSPMRGRSPLHF.

The chain is built from TRBV6-5 and TRBJ2-1; D is possibly TRBD2 (7 bases). The germline V gene has CDR1 MNHEY and CDR2 SVGAGI. The germline V and J ends were trimmed by 3 bases and 8 bases, with 17 bases remaining between them. CDR3 length equals 15 residues. CDR3 coding DNA: TGTGCCAGCAGTTATAGGGCGGGGGCCCGCCATGAGCAGTTCTTC. This gives the protein CASSYRAGARHEQFF.